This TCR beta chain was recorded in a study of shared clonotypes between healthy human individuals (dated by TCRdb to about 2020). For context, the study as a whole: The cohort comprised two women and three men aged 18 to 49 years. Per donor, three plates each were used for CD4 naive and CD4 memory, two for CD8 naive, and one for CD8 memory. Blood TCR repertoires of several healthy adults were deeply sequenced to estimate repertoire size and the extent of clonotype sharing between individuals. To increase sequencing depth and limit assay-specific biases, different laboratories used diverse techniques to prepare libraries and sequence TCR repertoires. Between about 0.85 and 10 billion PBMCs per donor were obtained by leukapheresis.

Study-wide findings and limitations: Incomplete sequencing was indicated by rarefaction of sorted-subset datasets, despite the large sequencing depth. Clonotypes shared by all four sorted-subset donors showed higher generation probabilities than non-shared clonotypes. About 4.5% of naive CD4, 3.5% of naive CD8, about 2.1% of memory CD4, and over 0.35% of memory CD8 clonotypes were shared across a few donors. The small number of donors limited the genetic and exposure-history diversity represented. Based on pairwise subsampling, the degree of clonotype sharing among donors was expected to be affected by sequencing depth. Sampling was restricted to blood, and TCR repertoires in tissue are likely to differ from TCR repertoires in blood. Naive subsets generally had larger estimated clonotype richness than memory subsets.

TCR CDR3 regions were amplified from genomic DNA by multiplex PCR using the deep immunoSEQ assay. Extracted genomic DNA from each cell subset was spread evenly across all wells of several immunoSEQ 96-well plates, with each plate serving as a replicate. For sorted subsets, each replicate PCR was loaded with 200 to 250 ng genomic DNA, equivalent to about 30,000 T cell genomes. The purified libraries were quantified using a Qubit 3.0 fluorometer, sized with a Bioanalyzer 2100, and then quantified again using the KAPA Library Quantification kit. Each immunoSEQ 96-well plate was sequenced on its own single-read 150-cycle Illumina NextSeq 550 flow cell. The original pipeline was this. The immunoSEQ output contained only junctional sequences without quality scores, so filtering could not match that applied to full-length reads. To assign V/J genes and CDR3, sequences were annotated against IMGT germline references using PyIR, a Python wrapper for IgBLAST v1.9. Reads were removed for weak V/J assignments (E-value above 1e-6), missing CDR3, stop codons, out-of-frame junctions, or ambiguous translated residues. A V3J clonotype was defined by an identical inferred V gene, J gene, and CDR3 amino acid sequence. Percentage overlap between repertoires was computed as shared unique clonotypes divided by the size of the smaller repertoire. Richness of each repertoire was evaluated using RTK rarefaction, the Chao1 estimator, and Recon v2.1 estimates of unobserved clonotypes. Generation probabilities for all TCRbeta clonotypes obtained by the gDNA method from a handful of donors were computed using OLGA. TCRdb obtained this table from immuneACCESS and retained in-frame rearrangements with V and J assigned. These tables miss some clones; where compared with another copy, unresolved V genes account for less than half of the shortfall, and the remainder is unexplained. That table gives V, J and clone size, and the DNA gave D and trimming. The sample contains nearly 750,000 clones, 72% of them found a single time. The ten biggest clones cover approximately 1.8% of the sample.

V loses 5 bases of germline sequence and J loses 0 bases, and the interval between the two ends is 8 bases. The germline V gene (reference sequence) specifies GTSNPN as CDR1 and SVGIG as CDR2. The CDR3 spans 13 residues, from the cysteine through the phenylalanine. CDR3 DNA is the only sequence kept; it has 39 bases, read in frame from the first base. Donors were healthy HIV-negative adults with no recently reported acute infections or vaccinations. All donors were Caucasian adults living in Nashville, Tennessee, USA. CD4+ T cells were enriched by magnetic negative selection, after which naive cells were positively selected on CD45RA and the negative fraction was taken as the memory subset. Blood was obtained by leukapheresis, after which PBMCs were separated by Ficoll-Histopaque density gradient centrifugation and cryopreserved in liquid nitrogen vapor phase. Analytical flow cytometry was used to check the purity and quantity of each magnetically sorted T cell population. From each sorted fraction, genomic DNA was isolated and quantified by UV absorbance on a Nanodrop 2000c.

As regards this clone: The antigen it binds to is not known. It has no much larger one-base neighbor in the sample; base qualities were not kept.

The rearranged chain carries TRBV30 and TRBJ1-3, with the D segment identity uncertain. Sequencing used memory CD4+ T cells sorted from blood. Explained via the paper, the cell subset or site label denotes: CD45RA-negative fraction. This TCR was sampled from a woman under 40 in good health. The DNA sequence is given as TGTGCCTGGGAGAGAAGCTCTGGAAACACCATATATTTT. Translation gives CAWERSSGNTIYF.